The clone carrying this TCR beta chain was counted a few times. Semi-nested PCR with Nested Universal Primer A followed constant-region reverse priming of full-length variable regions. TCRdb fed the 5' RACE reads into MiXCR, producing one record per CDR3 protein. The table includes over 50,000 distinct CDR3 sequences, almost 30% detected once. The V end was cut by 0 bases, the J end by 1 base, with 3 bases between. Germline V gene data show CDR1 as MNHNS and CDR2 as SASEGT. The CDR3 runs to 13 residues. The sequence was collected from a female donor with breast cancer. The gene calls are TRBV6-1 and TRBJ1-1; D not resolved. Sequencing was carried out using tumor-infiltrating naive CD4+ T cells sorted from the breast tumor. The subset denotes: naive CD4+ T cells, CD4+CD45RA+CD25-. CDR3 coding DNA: TGTGCCAGCAGTGAAGCCGGGAACACTGAAGCTTTCTTT. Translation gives CASSEAGNTEAFF.